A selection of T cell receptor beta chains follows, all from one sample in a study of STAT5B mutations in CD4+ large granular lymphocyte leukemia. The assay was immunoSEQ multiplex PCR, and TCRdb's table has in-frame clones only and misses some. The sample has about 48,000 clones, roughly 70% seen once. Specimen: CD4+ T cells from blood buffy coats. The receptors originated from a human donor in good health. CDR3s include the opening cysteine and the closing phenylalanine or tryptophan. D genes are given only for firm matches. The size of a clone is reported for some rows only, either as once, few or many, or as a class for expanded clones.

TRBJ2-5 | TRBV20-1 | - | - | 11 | CSARALETQYF | TGCAGTGCTAGAGCGCTGGAGACCCAGTACTTC
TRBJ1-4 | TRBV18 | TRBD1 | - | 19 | CASSPQTGTERISAEKLFF | TGTGCCAGCTCACCCCAAACCGGGACAGAGAGGATTTCGGCTGAAAAACTGTTTTTT
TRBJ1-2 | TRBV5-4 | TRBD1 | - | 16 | CASSLGAGQGAYGYTF | TGTGCCAGCAGCTTGGGTGCGGGACAGGGGGCCTATGGCTACACCTTC
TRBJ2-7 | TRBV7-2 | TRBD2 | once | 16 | CASSLAGGGSSYEQYF | TGTGCCAGCAGCTTAGCTGGCGGGGGATCCTCCTACGAGCAGTACTTC
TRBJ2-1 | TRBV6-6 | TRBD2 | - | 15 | CASSYRAGVNNEQFF | TGTGCCAGCAGTTACAGGGCGGGAGTTAACAATGAGCAGTTCTTC
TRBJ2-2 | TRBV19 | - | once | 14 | CASSIGTGTGELFF | TGTGCCAGTAGTATAGGGACGGGCACCGGGGAGCTGTTTTTT
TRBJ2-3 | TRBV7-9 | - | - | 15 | CASSLAGGTIDTQYF | TGTGCCAGCAGCTTAGCTGGGGGGACGATAGATACGCAGTATTTT
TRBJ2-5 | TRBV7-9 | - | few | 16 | CASSLGAGTIQETQYF | TGTGCCAGCAGCTTAGGAGCCGGGACGATCCAAGAGACCCAGTACTTC
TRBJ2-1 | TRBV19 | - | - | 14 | CASSIAVGYNEQFF | TGTGCCAGTAGTATCGCCGTAGGTTACAATGAGCAGTTCTTC
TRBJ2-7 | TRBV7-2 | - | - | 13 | CASQTAGSYEQYF | TGTGCCAGTCAGACGGCGGGAAGCTACGAGCAGTACTTC
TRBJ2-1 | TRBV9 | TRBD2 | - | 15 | CASSLSAGPTNEQFF | TGTGCCAGCAGCCTATCAGCGGGGCCTACCAATGAGCAGTTCTTC
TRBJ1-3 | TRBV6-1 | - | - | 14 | CASGEAGMGNTIYF | TGTGCCAGCGGGGAGGCGGGGATGGGAAACACCATATATTTT
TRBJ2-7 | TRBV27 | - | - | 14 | CASSLSQVSYEQYF | TGTGCCAGCAGTTTATCCCAGGTTTCCTACGAGCAGTACTTC
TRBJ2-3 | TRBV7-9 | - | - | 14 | CASSLGSSSDTQYF | TGTGCCAGCAGCTTGGGGAGTTCGTCTGATACGCAGTATTTT
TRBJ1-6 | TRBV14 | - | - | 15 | CASSQGQDYNSPLHF | TGTGCCAGCAGCCAAGGGCAGGACTATAATTCACCCCTCCACTTT
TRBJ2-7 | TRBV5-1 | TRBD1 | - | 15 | CASSLEGTGGREQYF | TGCGCCAGCAGCTTGGAAGGGACAGGGGGAAGGGAGCAGTACTTC
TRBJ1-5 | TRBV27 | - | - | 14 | CASSFSGSNQPQHF | TGTGCCAGCAGTTTTTCAGGTTCCAATCAGCCCCAGCATTTT
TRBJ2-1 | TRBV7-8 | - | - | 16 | CASSSAGFGPPNEQFF | TGTGCCAGCAGCTCAGCCGGGTTTGGGCCGCCAAATGAGCAGTTCTTC
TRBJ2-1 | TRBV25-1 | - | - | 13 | CASSIQSWNEQFF | TGTGCCAGCAGTATACAAAGTTGGAATGAGCAGTTCTTC
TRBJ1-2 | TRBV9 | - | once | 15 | CASSAGGFDNYGYTF | TGTGCCAGCAGCGCCGGGGGGTTCGATAACTATGGCTACACCTTC
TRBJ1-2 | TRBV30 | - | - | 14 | CAWSVLTGREGYTF | TGTGCCTGGAGTGTATTAACAGGAAGGGAGGGCTACACCTTC
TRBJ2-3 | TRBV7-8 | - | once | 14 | CASSLGPHEDTQYF | TGTGCCAGCAGCCTCGGGCCTCATGAGGATACGCAGTATTTT
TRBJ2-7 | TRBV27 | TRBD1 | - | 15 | CARDRFGTGDYEQYF | TGTGCCAGGGACCGTTTCGGGACAGGGGACTACGAGCAGTACTTC
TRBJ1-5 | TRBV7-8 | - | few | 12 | CASSLEGQPQHF | TGTGCCAGCAGCTTAGAGGGTCAGCCCCAGCATTTT
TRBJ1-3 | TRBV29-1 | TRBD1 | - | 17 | CSVEDWGQGMSGNTIYF | TGCAGCGTTGAAGATTGGGGACAGGGGATGTCTGGAAACACCATATATTTT
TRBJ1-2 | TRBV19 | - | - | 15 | CASSIQARKGYGYTF | TGTGCCAGTAGTATACAGGCCCGAAAAGGGTATGGCTACACCTTC
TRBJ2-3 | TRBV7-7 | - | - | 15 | CASSLQGSSTDTQYF | TGTGCTAGCAGCCTTCAGGGTTCTAGCACAGATACGCAGTATTTT